This entry describes one T cell receptor (beta chain). What it recognizes is unknown. The V and J ends lost 0 bases and 7 bases respectively, with 13 bases between them. The CDR3 sequence is 15 residues long. Per the germline V gene, CDR1 is SGHRS and CDR2 is YFSETQ. This sample was taken from a study of cytomegalovirus exposure and HLA in healthy donors. Notes on the study in general: For most TCR beta V segments, an earlier analysis put the productive rate at about 87% or about 30% of the time.

Use of 60 Vbeta and 13 Jbeta primers characterized the PCR. This table comes from immunoSEQ multiplex PCR, and its TCRdb copy is limited to in-frame clones, with some not included. The data show 170,000 or so clones, 84% seen once. The gene calls are TRBV5-1 and TRBJ2-2; D is possibly TRBD2 (5 bases). The sequenced material came from PBMCs. The sequence was obtained from a boy between 2 and 10 years old in good health and CMV-seronegative. The CDR3 is CASSLVGARSGELFF. The CDR3 DNA follows: TGCGCCAGCAGCTTGGTGGGAGCCCGGAGCGGGGAGCTGTTTTTT.